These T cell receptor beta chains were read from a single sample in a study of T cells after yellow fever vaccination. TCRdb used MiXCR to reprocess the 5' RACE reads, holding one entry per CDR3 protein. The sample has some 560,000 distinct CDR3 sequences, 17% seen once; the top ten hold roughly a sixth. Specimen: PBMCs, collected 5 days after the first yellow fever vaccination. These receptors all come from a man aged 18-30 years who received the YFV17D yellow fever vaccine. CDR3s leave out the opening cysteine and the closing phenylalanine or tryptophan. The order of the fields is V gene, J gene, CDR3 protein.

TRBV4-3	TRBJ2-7	ASSQELGNEQY
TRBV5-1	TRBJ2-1	ASSLEVGHSNEQF
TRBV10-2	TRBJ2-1	ASGETGGGNNEQF
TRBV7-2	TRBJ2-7	ASSSAGANYEQY
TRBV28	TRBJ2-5	ASTLPKGGIQETQY
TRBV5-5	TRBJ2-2	ASSLLAGYGELF
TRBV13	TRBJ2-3	ASSPGTPLRNTQY
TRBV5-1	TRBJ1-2	ASSLAERAAQGHYGYT
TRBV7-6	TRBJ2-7	ASSSTDRSNEQY
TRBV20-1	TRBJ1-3	SARAGQGANTIY
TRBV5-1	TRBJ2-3	ASSGGQLTDTQY
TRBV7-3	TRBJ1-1	ASSMTGGGEAF
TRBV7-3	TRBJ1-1	ASSSTTGTVAF
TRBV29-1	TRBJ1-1	SVYSVEDYTEAF
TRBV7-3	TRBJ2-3	ASSLFGTITDTQY
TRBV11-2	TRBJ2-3	ASSAPSGGAGDTQY
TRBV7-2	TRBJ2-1	ASSFGGGDYEQF
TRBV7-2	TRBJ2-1	ASSLGAVTYNEQF
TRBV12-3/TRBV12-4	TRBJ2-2	ASSYRAPGELF
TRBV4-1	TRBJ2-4	ASSLGLTKNIQY
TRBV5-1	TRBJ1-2	ASSLEIAVPYGYT
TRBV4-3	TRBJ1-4	ASSQDLNPGIGEKLF
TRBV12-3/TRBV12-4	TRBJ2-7	ASSSVRYEQY
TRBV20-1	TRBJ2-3	SAREPRGQIATDTQY
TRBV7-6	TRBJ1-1	ASSGRGGAETEAF
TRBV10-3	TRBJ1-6	AISESGVPGSPLH
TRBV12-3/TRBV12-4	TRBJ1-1	ASTDTGTRFSAF
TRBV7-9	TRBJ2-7	ASSGTGGLYEQY
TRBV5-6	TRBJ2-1	AMGPELRHNEQF
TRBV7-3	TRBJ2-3	ASSLQGAVSTDTQY
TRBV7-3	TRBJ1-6	ASSFVAGGPLH
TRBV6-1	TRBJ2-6	ASSTSLSGANVLT
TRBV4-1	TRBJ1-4	ASSQEGPLGNEKLF
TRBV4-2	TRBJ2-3	ASSQRTSGGADTQY
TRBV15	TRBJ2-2	ATSRSRGLNTGELF
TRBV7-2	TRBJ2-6	ASSQFGVGTGANVLT
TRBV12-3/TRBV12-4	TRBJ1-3	ASSKMTGDSGNTIY
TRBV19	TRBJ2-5	ASSTSGLETQY
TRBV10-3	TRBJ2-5	AIRLQGNGETQY
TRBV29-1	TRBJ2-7	SATGKASSYEQY
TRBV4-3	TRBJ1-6	ASSRDRDRNSPLH
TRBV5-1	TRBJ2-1	ASSLQQGNNEQF
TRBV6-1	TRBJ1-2	ASSEAGSYYGYT
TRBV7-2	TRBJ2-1	ASSPEIVVREQF
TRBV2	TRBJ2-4	ASSAGLDHIPY
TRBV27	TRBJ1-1	ASSSGRQNTEAF
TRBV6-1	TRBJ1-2	ASRDTAKYGYT
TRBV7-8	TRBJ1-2	ASSLVSGAAYGYT
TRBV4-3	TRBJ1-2	ASRLGTAPDYGYT